In its sample, the clone carrying this TCR beta chain was seen many times. This entry comes from a study of T cells in Graves' hyperthyroidism and ophthalmopathy. Germline CDR1 MNHNS, CDR2 SASEGT. This CDR3 has 18 residues. J lost 4 bases, V lost 5 bases, and 16 bases had no gene match. TCR beta CDR3 sequences were amplified from RNA transcripts. RT-PCR in the first round (using the HTBI primer set) targeted the TCR CDR3. TCRdb reanalysed the multiplex PCR reads using MiXCR and keeps one entry per CDR3 protein. This sample has about 640,000 distinct CDR3 sequences, with 20% found just once. The TCR was taken from a man younger than 45 with Graves' ophthalmopathy. Sequenced sample: blood. The rearrangement links TRBV6-1 to TRBJ2-1; 8 bases line up with TRBD2. CDR3 region: CASSSRGTSNVGYNEQFF. CDR3 nucleotides: TGTGCCAGCAGTTCCCGCGGGACTAGTAACGTTGGGTACAATGAGCAGTTCTTC.